This T cell receptor (beta chain) was identified in a study of T-cell reconstitution after alpha-beta-depleted transplantation in children. Study results and caveats: Some patients owed their high day-60 TCRbeta diversity to surviving recipient T cells and thymic progenitors.

This CDR3 contains 16 residues. The germline V gene encodes CDR1 SGHVS and CDR2 FNYEAQ. V trimming: 5 bases; J trimming: 1 base; junction bases outside the gene matches: 6. With regard to this clonotype: No antigen is known for it.

A library of TCRbeta sequences, prepared with unique molecular identifiers, was generated. One entry per CDR3 protein, called by TCRdb with MiXCR from the PCR reads. The sample has just under 250,000 distinct CDR3 sequences, more than 20% seen once. The rearrangement links TRBV7-6 to TRBJ2-2; 8 bases match TRBD2. The sequencing used PBMCs, collected before TCRalphabeta/CD19-depleted stem cell transplant. The TCR was taken from a girl under 10 years old with Fanconi anemia, due to receive a stem cell transplant. CDR3 DNA: TGTGCCAGCAGCCTAGTTAGCGGGGAGAACACCGGGGAGCTGTTTTTT. This sequence encodes CASSLVSGENTGELFF.